These T cell receptor beta chains were read from a single sample in a study of blood T cell repertoires in COVID-19. The data were produced by immunoSEQ multiplex PCR, yet TCRdb's version contains in-frame clones alone and is incomplete. This table holds about 410,000 clones, about 90% found once. Material for sequencing was PBMCs or T cells enriched from blood (not recorded which). The receptors were gathered from a man aged 18-30 years who had recovered from COVID-19. Both conserved end residues are part of each CDR3. The order of the fields is J gene, V gene, CDR3 length, CDR3 protein.

J: TRBJ2-7
V: TRBV12-3/TRBV12-4
length: 12
CDR3: CASSSVNYEQYF

J: TRBJ1-1
V: TRBV5-5
length: 15
CDR3: CASSFVDGVNTEAFF

J: TRBJ2-3
V: TRBV3-1/TRBV3-2
length: 17
CDR3: CASSSRTSGSSTDTQYF

J: TRBJ2-4
V: TRBV19
length: 15
CDR3: CASSAVRGRWGFQYF

J: TRBJ2-5
V: TRBV5-1
length: 13
CDR3: CASSTQGEETQYF

J: TRBJ2-1
V: TRBV5-4
length: 14
CDR3: CASSLIADYNEQFF

J: TRBJ1-2
V: TRBV9
length: 14
CDR3: CASSVEMGGYGYTF

J: TRBJ2-7
V: TRBV15
length: 15
CDR3: CATSRESGRSYEQYF

J: TRBJ2-5
V: TRBV7-9
length: 15
CDR3: CASSPSRGRQETQYF

J: TRBJ1-6
V: TRBV10-1
length: 13
CDR3: CASRDNINSPLHF

J: TRBJ2-3
V: TRBV9
length: 17
CDR3: CASTPGGGAAFTDTQYF

J: TRBJ1-1
V: TRBV6-5
length: 13
CDR3: CASSYYNRGEAFF

J: TRBJ2-5
V: TRBV2
length: 15
CDR3: CANTGATGGQETQYF

J: TRBJ2-7
V: TRBV5-1
length: 14
CDR3: CASSLSGSFYEQYF

J: TRBJ2-3
V: TRBV5-1
length: 16
CDR3: CASSSYSGLLTDTQYF

J: TRBJ2-1
V: TRBV30
length: 14
CDR3: CAWGGLADYNEQFF

J: TRBJ2-2
V: TRBV5-4
length: 17
CDR3: CASSRGLADPNTGELFF

J: TRBJ1-6
V: TRBV28
length: 15
CDR3: CASSSASGGNSPLHF

J: TRBJ1-2
V: TRBV20-1
length: 10
CDR3: CSATLYGYTF

J: TRBJ1-6
V: TRBV28
length: 14
CDR3: CASSFSSYNSPLHF

J: TRBJ1-5
V: TRBV3-1/TRBV3-2
length: 14
CDR3: CASSQGGGGQPQHF

J: TRBJ1-2
V: TRBV19
length: 12
CDR3: CASRPGEGGYTF

J: TRBJ1-4
V: TRBV6-1
length: 15
CDR3: CASSDQGASGEKLFF

J: TRBJ1-1
V: TRBV10-1
length: 14
CDR3: CASSTTGARTEAFF

J: TRBJ1-5
V: TRBV6-6
length: 14
CDR3: CASRGSAGDQPQHF

J: TRBJ1-2
V: TRBV27
length: 14
CDR3: CASSLLDRGYGYTF

J: TRBJ1-1
V: TRBV29-1
length: 13
CDR3: CSETKTGVTEAFF

J: TRBJ2-5
V: TRBV6-5
length: 12
CDR3: CASSNREETQYF

J: TRBJ2-1
V: TRBV5-5
length: 17
CDR3: CASSLAPRAPNYNEQFF

J: TRBJ1-2
V: TRBV6-5
length: 14
CDR3: CASRRQGTNYGYTF

J: TRBJ1-2
V: TRBV10-3
length: 13
CDR3: CAISEAGGYGYTF

J: TRBJ1-6
V: TRBV6-5
length: 14
CDR3: CASSPDSRNSPLHF

J: TRBJ2-7
V: TRBV6-4
length: 14
CDR3: CASSVPYQHYEQYF

J: TRBJ2-7
V: TRBV14
length: 18
CDR3: CASSQVGAAGGVMYEQYF

J: TRBJ2-3
V: TRBV27
length: 12
CDR3: CASSFPEDTQYF

J: TRBJ2-3
V: TRBV11-2
length: 16
CDR3: CASSLELAGGLDTQYF

J: TRBJ1-3
V: TRBV30
length: 15
CDR3: CAWSARTGAGNTIYF

J: TRBJ1-6
V: TRBV19
length: 14
CDR3: CASSKRGWGSPLHF

J: TRBJ1-1
V: TRBV6-2/TRBV6-3
length: 15
CDR3: CASSSHSGEGTEAFF

J: TRBJ1-2
V: TRBV19
length: 13
CDR3: CATAGHKNYGYTF

J: TRBJ1-1
V: TRBV18
length: 14
CDR3: CASSRQGYNTEAFF